Below are 32 T cell receptor beta chains sequenced from a single sample in a study of shared clonotypes between healthy human individuals. Naive CD8 populations comprised CD45RO-negative cells positively selected for CCR7, excluding terminally differentiated effector memory CD45RA+ cells. Clones were read by immunoSEQ multiplex PCR, and TCRdb kept only the in-frame ones, dropping some. The table has about 1.9 million clones, around 93% seen once. Sequencing was carried out using naive CD8+ T cells from PBMCs. These receptors originate from a man aged 18 to 29 in good health. Some clones in this sample may be carry-over from other donors' samples.

The chain is built from TRBV6-1 and TRBJ1-5; no clear D gene. The CDR3 consists of 17 residues. V was clipped by 4 bases and J by 0 bases, with 16 bases between them. CDR1 and CDR2 from the germline V gene are MNHNS and SASEGT. CDR3 in DNA: TGTGCCAGCAGTGGACTGCCGTTTGGGTATAGCAATCAGCCCCAGCATTTT. Amino acids: CASSGLPFGYSNQPQHF.

V and J are TRBV7-9 and TRBJ2-2, with D unresolved. This CDR3 has 13 residues. Germline-derived CDR1 and CDR2 are SEHNR and FQNEAQ (reference sequence). V was shortened by 4 bases and J by 4 bases, with 7 bases between the two germline ends. In nucleotides, the CDR3 is TGTGCCAGCAGCTACGGTAGCACCGGGGAGCTGTTTTTT. Protein: CASSYGSTGELFF.

V gene TRBV12-5 combines with J gene TRBJ1-2; TRBD1 is a possible D gene (5 bases). Trimming pared 3 bases from V and 6 bases from J, leaving 11 bases between. CDR1 and CDR2 from the germline V gene are LGHNT and FRNRAP. The CDR3 sequence is 13 residues long. The CDR3 region has the DNA TGTGCTAGTGGTTTAAACCCGGGACATGGCTACACCTTC. Translation gives CASGLNPGHGYTF.

V and J are TRBV4-2 and TRBJ1-1, with D possibly matching TRBD1 (6 bases). The length of the CDR3 is 13 residues. Germline V lookup: CDR1 LGHNA, CDR2 YNFKEQ. With 2 bases removed from V and 7 bases from J, the gap between germline ends came to 11 bases. CDR3 bases: TGTGCCAGCAGCCAAAATACAGGGTTTGAAGCTTTCTTT. Translating it yields CASSQNTGFEAFF.

The V gene is TRBV28, the J gene TRBJ2-1; the D is unclear. V was pared by 2 bases and J by 7 bases, with 9 bases between. The CDR3 has 13 amino acids. Germline CDR1 reads MDHEN; CDR2 reads SYDVKM. DNA of the CDR3: TGTGCCAGCAGTTTAGCAGAAGGGAATGAGCAGTTCTTC. Translated, it gives CASSLAEGNEQFF. Looking up the rest from reference TRBV28 and TRBJ2-1 gives the full variable domain: DVKVTQSSRYLVKRTGEKVFLECVQDMDHENMFWYRQDPGLGLRLIYFSYDVKMKEKGDIPEGYSVSREKKERFSLILESASTNQTSMYLCASSLAEGNEQFFGPGTRLTVL.

The chain links TRBV28 to TRBJ2-7; 8 bases map to TRBD2. This CDR3 contains 14 residues. Germline V gives CDR1 MDHEN, CDR2 SYDVKM. V was clipped by 5 bases and J by 3 bases; unmatched bases: 6. This chain's CDR3 is CASSRTSRIYEQYF. Here the CDR3 DNA reads TGTGCCAGCAGTCGGACTAGCCGTATCTACGAGCAGTACTTC.

Of note for this clone: Other DNA sequences within the sample encode an identical CDR3. V gene TRBV28 combines with J gene TRBJ2-7, with 7 positions matching TRBD1. Trimming at V came to 8 bases and at J to 2 bases, leaving 9 bases not matched to a gene. Per germline, CDR1 MDHEN and CDR2 SYDVKM. The CDR3 sequence is 14 residues long. The CDR3 is CASSFGTAPYEQYF. As DNA, the CDR3 is TGTGCCAGCTCCTTCGGGACAGCCCCCTACGAGCAGTACTTC.

The CDR3 nucleotides are TGCGCCAGCAGCTTGTTCTCAGGTGCCTACGAGCAGTACTTC. The encoded protein is CASSLFSGAYEQYF. This sequence joins TRBV5-1 and TRBJ2-7; D remains ambiguous. The V gene's germline CDR1 is SGHRS and CDR2 YFSETQ. The CDR3 consists of 14 residues. The V end was cut by 1 base, the J end by 2 bases, with 10 bases between.

This chain links TRBV4-3 with TRBJ2-7; D is unresolved. V lost 2 bases, J lost 7 bases, and 12 bases lay in between. CDR1 is LGHNA, CDR2 YSLEER, per germline. This CDR3 contains 13 residues. This CDR3 reads CASSQTRTREQYF. For the CDR3, the DNA is TGCGCCAGCAGCCAAACCCGGACCAGGGAGCAGTACTTC.

The CDR3 here is CASSRAASGVRYEQYF. Here the CDR3 DNA reads TGTGCCAGTAGTAGAGCCGCATCGGGAGTAAGGTACGAGCAGTACTTC. The chain recombines TRBV19 with TRBJ2-7, with TRBD2 as a possible D gene (6 bases). The V end lost 4 bases, the J end lost 4 bases, and 20 bases lay between the germline ends. Germline-derived CDR1 and CDR2 are LNHDA and SQIVND (reference sequence). There are 16 residues in the CDR3.

As concerns this clone: The sample contains more than one DNA sequence encoding this CDR3. V and J are TRBV28 and TRBJ1-5; TRBD1 aligns across 10 bases. The CDR3 covers 15 residues. The germline gives CDR1 MDHEN, CDR2 SYDVKM. The ends lost 6 bases at V and 6 bases at J; junction bases unmatched: 8. In DNA, the CDR3 is TGTGCCAGCAGACCGACAGGGGGCGAGGGTCAGCCCCAGCATTTT. Translation gives CASRPTGGEGQPQHF.

V gene TRBV7-2 combines with J gene TRBJ1-5, with TRBD1 identical over 7 bases. CDR1 is SGHTA and CDR2 is FQGNSA in the germline V gene. CDR3 length: 14 amino acids. Losses at the gene ends were 5 bases for V and 7 bases for J; bases not matched to a gene: 8. The CDR3 loop is CASSGRTGTQPQHF. CDR3 nucleotides: TGTGCCAGCAGCGGAAGGACAGGTACGCAGCCCCAGCATTTT. The full variable domain, in which reference TRBV7-2 and TRBJ1-5 provide the parts outside the CDR3, is GAGVSQSPSNKVTEKGKDVELRCDPISGHTALYWYRQSLGQGLEFLIYFQGNSAPDKSGLPSDRFSAERTGGSVSTLTIQRTQQEDSAVYLCASSGRTGTQPQHFGDGTRLSIL.

The chain is built from TRBV6-1 and TRBJ1-2; TRBD1 agrees at 7 bases. CDR1 is MNHNS, CDR2 SASEGT, per germline. This CDR3 has 13 residues. Trimming removed 6 bases from V and 1 base from J; junction bases left unmatched: 2. CDR3 in DNA: TGTGCCAGCAGGGGACAGTATAACTATGGCTACACCTTC. Translating it yields CASRGQYNYGYTF.

The rearrangement joins TRBV5-1 to TRBJ2-1; 8 bases map to TRBD2. CDR3 size: 17 residues. The trim removed 2 bases at V and 2 bases at J, leaving 9 bases unmatched. The germline V gene encodes CDR1 SGHRS and CDR2 YFSETQ. CDR3 loop: CASSLLADSSPYNEQFF. CDR3 DNA: TGCGCCAGCAGCTTACTAGCGGACTCTTCGCCCTACAATGAGCAGTTCTTC.

This chain uses TRBV7-3 with TRBJ2-5; maybe TRBD2 (7 bases). Trimming shortened V by 1 base and J by 5 bases, and 11 bases separated the two germline ends. Germline CDR1 and CDR2: SGHTA and FQGTGA. This CDR3 is built from 14 residues. The CDR3 DNA reads as TGTGCCAGCAGCTTAAGCGGGGGCAGTGAGACCCAGTACTTC. Protein sequence: CASSLSGGSETQYF.

The chain recombines TRBV11-2 with TRBJ1-5; D not certain. The CDR3 runs to 15 residues. Germline values: CDR1 SGHAT, CDR2 FQNNGV. V lost 0 bases and J lost 0, with 6 bases in between. CDR3 sequence (DNA): TGTGCCAGCAGCTTAGAACCAGATAGCAATCAGCCCCAGCATTTT. Its protein is CASSLEPDSNQPQHF. The variable domain in full, with the rest retrieved from reference TRBV11-2 and TRBJ1-5, is EAGVAQSPRYKIIEKRQSVAFWCNPISGHATLYWYQQILGQGPKLLIQFQNNGVVDDSQLPKDRFSAERLKGVDSTLKIQPAKLEDSAVYLCASSLEPDSNQPQHFGDGTRLSIL.

Details on this clone: The sample has other DNA sequences that encode this CDR3 too. The rearrangement uses TRBV5-1 and TRBJ2-1; 9 bases are a match to TRBD1. This CDR3 is built from 15 residues. V trimming: 1 base; J trimming: 2 bases; junction bases outside the gene matches: 1. Germline V lookup: CDR1 SGHRS, CDR2 YFSETQ. The CDR3 protein is CASSLYRGPYNEQFF. CDR3 coding DNA: TGCGCCAGCAGCTTGTACAGGGGGCCCTACAATGAGCAGTTCTTC.

The V and J genes are TRBV27 and TRBJ2-1; D call uncertain. Germline V gives CDR1 MNHEY, CDR2 SMNVEV (reference sequence). The CDR3 extends over 13 amino acids. V was clipped by 4 bases and J by 9 bases, with 13 bases between them. CDR3: CASSSRSVGEQFF. The CDR3 DNA follows: TGTGCCAGCAGTTCCCGTTCCGTCGGTGAGCAGTTCTTC.

The chain uses TRBV27 and TRBJ2-1; 11 bases line up with TRBD2. Germline values: CDR1 MNHEY, CDR2 SMNVEV (reference sequence). The junction had 9 bases not matched to a gene; V was cut back by 6 bases and J by 8 bases. This CDR3 is 15 amino acids long. This chain's CDR3 is CASRPGTSGLYEQFF. In DNA, the CDR3 is TGTGCCAGCAGGCCCGGGACTAGCGGTTTGTATGAGCAGTTCTTC.

This clone was seen just once. V usage is TRBV6-1 and J usage is TRBJ2-1, with unresolved D. CDR1 is MNHNS and CDR2 is SASEGT in the germline V gene. The CDR3 runs 14 residues. V was pared by 4 bases and J by 0 bases, with 7 bases between. This CDR3 is CASSVLSSYNEQFF. The CDR3 DNA reads as TGTGCCAGCAGTGTGTTAAGCTCCTACAATGAGCAGTTCTTC.

V and J are TRBV10-3 and TRBJ2-1; either TRBD1 or TRBD2 may supply D (6 bases each). Germline V gene lookup returns CDR1 ENHRY and CDR2 SYGVKD. The CDR3 runs 16 residues. The V end was cut by 0 bases, the J end by 2 bases, with 11 bases between. CDR3 bases: TGTGCCATCAGTGAGTCGACCGGGGGCCCCTACAATGAGCAGTTCTTC. Protein: CAISESTGGPYNEQFF.

V and J are TRBV5-1 and TRBJ2-7; maybe TRBD1 (5 bases). Deletions cut 7 bases from V and 3 bases from J, with 23 bases between. This CDR3 region has 16 residues. The V gene's germline CDR1 is SGHRS and CDR2 YFSETQ. CDR3 sequence: CASGISQGKGFYEQYF. The CDR3 DNA is TGCGCCAGCGGAATATCCCAGGGTAAGGGGTTCTACGAGCAGTACTTC.

V gene TRBV19 combines with J gene TRBJ1-1; the D is unclear. The length of the CDR3 is 14 residues. Trimming left V 5 bases short and J 1 base short, with 11 bases between. Germline V lookup: CDR1 LNHDA, CDR2 SQIVND (reference sequence). CDR3 nucleotides: TGTGCCAGTAGTGATAAACGATCGAACACTGAAGCTTTCTTT. Residues: CASSDKRSNTEAFF.

The genes are TRBV7-9 and TRBJ2-1; 10 nucleotides agree with TRBD2. Germline CDR1 reads SEHNR; CDR2 reads FQNEAQ (reference sequence). This CDR3 is 14 amino acids long. V was clipped by 5 bases and J by 5 bases; unmatched bases: 3. CDR3 sequence: CASSPGLADNEQFF. The DNA for the CDR3 is TGTGCCAGCAGCCCAGGACTAGCGGACAATGAGCAGTTCTTC.

This rearrangement joins TRBV6-6 to TRBJ2-7, with 10 positions matching TRBD1. The V gene's germline CDR1 is MNHNY and CDR2 SVGAGI (reference sequence). The CDR3 has 16 amino acids. With V trimmed by 5 bases and J by 5 bases, 12 bases remained unmatched. The DNA of the CDR3 is TGTGCCAGCAGTACGGGACAGGGGCTTGAAGAGGACGAGCAGTACTTC. Amino acids: CASSTGQGLEEDEQYF.

The rearrangement joins TRBV4-2 to TRBJ1-1; tentative D call: TRBD1 (5 bases). CDR3 size: 14 residues. Germline CDR1 LGHNA, CDR2 YNFKEQ. Trimming pared 3 bases from V and 1 base from J, leaving 9 bases between. The CDR3 bases are TGTGCCAGCAGCCACGGACACGAGAACACTGAAGCTTTCTTT. Translated, it gives CASSHGHENTEAFF.

The V gene is TRBV6-6, the J gene TRBJ2-7; D may match TRBD1 or TRBD2 (5 bases each). Trimming took 0 bases from V and 7 from J, leaving 16 bases between them. Germline CDR1 is MNHNY and CDR2 is SVGAGI (reference sequence). The CDR3 runs to 15 residues. This CDR3 is CASSYSSRGPVEQYF. The CDR3 DNA reads as TGTGCCAGCAGTTACTCGTCCCGGGGCCCGGTAGAGCAGTACTTC.

The chain combines TRBV5-6 with TRBJ2-1, with a tentative D call TRBD2 (5 bases). Germline CDR1 SGHDT, CDR2 YYEEEE. V lost 4 bases to trimming and J lost 11 bases, with 22 bases between them. There are 15 residues in the CDR3. CDR3 coding DNA: TGTGCCAGCAGCCCCGTTGGTAGCGAGGCCATTCAGCAGTTCTTC. This sequence encodes CASSPVGSEAIQQFF.

This rearrangement joins TRBV29-1 to TRBJ1-2; tentative D call: TRBD1 (6 bases). Trimming left V 3 bases short and J 1 base short, with 9 bases between. The CDR3 runs 13 residues. The V gene's germline CDR1 is SQVTM and CDR2 ANQGSEA. In nucleotides, the CDR3 is TGCAGCGTTGACAGGGGTGATAACTATGGCTACACCTTC. Amino acid sequence: CSVDRGDNYGYTF.

This sequence joins TRBV4-1 and TRBJ2-3, with 11 positions matching TRBD2. The germline V gene has CDR1 MGHRA and CDR2 YSYEKL. The CDR3 has 17 residues. The junction had 10 bases not matched to a gene; V was cut back by 1 base and J by 7 bases. The CDR3 protein is CASSQGPLAGGSNTQYF. The CDR3 region has the DNA TGCGCCAGCAGCCAAGGCCCTTTAGCGGGAGGGTCGAATACGCAGTATTTT.

The gene calls are TRBV6-6 and TRBJ2-1; TRBD2 agrees at 9 bases. Germline CDR1 reads MNHNY; CDR2 reads SVGAGI (reference sequence). This CDR3 spans 15 amino acids. J gave up 8 bases and V 2 bases, and 7 bases lay outside the gene matches. The CDR3 region is CASSYPRAGGDEQFF. The CDR3, as DNA: TGTGCCAGCAGTTACCCCAGGGCGGGAGGGGATGAGCAGTTCTTC.

The chain combines TRBV14 with TRBJ1-1; no definite D call. Trimming took 3 bases from V and 5 from J, leaving 10 bases between them. Germline V CDR1 and CDR2: SGHDN, FVKESK. This CDR3 comprises 13 residues. CDR3 bases: TGTGCCAGCAGCCATGGCGGTAAGACTGAAGCTTTCTTT. Translation: CASSHGGKTEAFF.